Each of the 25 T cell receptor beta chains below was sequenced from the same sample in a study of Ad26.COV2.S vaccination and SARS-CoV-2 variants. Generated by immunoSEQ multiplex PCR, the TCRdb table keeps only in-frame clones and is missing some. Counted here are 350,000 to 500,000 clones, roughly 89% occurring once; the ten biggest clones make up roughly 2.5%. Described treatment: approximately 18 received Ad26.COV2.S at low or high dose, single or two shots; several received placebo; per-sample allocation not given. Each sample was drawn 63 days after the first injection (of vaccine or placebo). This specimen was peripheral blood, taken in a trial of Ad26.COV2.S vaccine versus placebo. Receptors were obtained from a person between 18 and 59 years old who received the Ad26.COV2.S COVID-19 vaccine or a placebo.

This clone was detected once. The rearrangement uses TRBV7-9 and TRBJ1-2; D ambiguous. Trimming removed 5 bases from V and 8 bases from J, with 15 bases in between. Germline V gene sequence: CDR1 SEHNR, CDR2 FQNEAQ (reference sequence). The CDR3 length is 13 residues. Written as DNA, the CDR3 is TGTGCCAGCAGCCCTCTGGGAGTGCGCGGCTACACCTTC. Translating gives CASSPLGVRGYTF. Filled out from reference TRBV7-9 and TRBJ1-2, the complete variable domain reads DTGVSQNPRHKITKRGQNVTFRCDPISEHNRLYWYRQTLGQGPEFLTYFQNEAQLEKSRLLSDRFSAERPKGSFSTLEIQRTEQGDSAMYLCASSPLGVRGYTFGSGTRLTVV.

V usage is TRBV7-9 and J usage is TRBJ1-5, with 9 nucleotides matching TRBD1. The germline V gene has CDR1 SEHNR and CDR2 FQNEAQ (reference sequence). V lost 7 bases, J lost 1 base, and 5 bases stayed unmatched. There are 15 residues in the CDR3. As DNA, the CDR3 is TGTGCCAGCACCTTTGGGACAGGGAGCAATCAGCCCCAGCATTTT. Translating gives CASTFGTGSNQPQHF.

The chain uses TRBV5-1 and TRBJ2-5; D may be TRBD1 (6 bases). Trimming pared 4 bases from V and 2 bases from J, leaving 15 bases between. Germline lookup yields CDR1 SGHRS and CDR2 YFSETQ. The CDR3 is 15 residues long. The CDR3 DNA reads TGCGCCAGCAGCCCAAGGGGGATACATCAAGAGACCCAGTACTTC. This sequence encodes CASSPRGIHQETQYF. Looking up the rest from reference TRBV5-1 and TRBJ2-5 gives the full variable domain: KAGVTQTPRYLIKTRGQQVTLSCSPISGHRSVSWYQQTPGQGLQFLFEYFSETQRNKGNFPGRFSGRQFSNSRSEMNVSTLELGDSALYLCASSPRGIHQETQYFGPGTRLLVL.

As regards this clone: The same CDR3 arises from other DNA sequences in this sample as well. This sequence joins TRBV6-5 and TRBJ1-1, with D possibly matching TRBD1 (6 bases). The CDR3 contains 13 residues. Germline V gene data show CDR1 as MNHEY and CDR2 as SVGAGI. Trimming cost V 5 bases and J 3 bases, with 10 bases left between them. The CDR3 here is CASSRQEYTEAFF. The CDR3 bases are TGTGCCAGCAGTCGACAGGAGTACACTGAAGCTTTCTTT.

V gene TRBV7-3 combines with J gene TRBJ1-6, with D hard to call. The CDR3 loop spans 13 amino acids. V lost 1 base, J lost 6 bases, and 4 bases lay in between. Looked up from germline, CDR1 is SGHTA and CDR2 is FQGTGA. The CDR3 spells CASSLRSNSPLHF. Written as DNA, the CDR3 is TGTGCCAGCAGCTTAAGGTCTAATTCACCCCTCCACTTT.

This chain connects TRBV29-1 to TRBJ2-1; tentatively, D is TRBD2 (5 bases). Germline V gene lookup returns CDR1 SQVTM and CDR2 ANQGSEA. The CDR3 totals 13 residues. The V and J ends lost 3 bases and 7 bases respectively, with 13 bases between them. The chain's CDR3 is CSVERLRGNEQFF. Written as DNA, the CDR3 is TGCAGCGTTGAGAGGCTCAGAGGGAATGAGCAGTTCTTC.

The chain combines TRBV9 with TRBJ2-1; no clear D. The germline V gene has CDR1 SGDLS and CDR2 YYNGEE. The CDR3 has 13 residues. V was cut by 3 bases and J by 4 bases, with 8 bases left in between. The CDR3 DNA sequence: TGTGCCAGCAGCGAAGGACCGTACAATGAGCAGTTCTTC. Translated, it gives CASSEGPYNEQFF.

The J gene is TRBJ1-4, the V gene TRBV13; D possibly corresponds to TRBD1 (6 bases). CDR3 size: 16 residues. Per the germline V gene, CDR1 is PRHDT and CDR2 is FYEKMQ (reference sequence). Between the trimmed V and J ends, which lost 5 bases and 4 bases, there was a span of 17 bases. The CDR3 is CASSDSTGSINEKLFF. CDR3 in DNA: TGTGCCAGCAGCGATTCTACAGGGAGTATTAATGAAAAACTGTTTTTT.

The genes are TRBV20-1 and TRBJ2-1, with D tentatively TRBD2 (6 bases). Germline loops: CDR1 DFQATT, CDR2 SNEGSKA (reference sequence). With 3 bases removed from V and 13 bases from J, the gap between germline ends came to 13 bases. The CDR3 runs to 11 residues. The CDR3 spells CSASISGTQFF. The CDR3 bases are TGCAGTGCTAGTATTAGCGGAACCCAGTTCTTC.

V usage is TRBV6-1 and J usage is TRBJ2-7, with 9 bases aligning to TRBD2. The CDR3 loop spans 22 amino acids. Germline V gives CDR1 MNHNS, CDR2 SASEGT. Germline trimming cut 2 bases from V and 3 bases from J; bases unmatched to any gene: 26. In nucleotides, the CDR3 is TGTGCCAGCAGTGAACTGAGCGCAGGAGACGCCTATAGCGGGAGTTCGGTCTACGAGCAGTACGTC. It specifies CASSELSAGDAYSGSSVYEQYV.

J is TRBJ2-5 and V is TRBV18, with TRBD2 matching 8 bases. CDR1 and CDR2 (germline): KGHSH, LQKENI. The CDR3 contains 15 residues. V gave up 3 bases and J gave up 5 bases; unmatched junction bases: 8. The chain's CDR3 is CASSPGRGGTETQYF. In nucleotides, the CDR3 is TGTGCCAGCTCACCTGGCCGGGGGGGCACGGAGACCCAGTACTTC.

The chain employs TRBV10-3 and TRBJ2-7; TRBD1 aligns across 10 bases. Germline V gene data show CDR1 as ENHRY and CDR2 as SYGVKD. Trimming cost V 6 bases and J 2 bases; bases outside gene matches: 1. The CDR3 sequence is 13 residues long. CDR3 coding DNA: TGTGCCATCAGAGGACAGGGGGCCTACGAGCAGTACTTC. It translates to CAIRGQGAYEQYF.

The CDR3 bases are TGCGCCAGCAGCCAGGAGGAGACTAGCGGGAGTTGGTACGAGCAGTACGTC. Translation gives CASSQEETSGSWYEQYV. The chain couples TRBV4-1 to TRBJ2-7; 12 bases are shared with TRBD2. The germline V gene encodes CDR1 MGHRA and CDR2 YSYEKL. V lost 3 bases to trimming and J lost 4 bases; unmatched junction nucleotides: 10. The CDR3 extends over 17 amino acids.

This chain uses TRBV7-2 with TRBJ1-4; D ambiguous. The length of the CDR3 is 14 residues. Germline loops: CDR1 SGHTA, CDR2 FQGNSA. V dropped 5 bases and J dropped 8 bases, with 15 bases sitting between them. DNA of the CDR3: TGTGCCAGCAGCGAGGTGAAGGGCAGGGAAAAACTGTTTTTT. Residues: CASSEVKGREKLFF.

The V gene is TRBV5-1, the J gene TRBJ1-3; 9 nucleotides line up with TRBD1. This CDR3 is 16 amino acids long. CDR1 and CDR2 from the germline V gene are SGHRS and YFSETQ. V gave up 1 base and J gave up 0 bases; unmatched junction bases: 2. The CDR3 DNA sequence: TGCGCCAGCAGCTTGTCGGGACAGGGCTCTGGAAACACCATATATTTT. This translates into CASSLSGQGSGNTIYF.

In DNA form, the CDR3 reads TGTGCCAGCAGTCGCTCATGGGGGCTGAATCAGCCCCAGCATTTT. Translating gives CASSRSWGLNQPQHF. The rearrangement uses TRBV27 and TRBJ1-5; TRBD1 is a possible D gene (6 bases). Trimming pared 5 bases from V and 4 bases from J, leaving 15 bases between. This CDR3 contains 15 residues. Per germline, CDR1 MNHEY and CDR2 SMNVEV (reference sequence).

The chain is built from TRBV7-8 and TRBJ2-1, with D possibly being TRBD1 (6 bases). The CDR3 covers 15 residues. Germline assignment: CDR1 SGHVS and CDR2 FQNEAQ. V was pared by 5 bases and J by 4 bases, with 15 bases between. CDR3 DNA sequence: TGTGCCAGCAGCCACCCGGGACACCTTTACAATGAGCAGTTCTTC. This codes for CASSHPGHLYNEQFF.

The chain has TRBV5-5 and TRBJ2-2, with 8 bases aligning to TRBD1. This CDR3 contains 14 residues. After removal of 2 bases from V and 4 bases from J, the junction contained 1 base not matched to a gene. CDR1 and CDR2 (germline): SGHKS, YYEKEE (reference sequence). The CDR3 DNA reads TGTGCCAGCAGCTTCCAGGGGGCCACCGGGGAGCTGTTTTTT. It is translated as CASSFQGATGELFF.

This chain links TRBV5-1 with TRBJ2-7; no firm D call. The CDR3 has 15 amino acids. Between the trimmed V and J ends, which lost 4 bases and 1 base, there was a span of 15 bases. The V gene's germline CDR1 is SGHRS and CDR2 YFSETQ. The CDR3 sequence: CASSLVTGPSYEQYF. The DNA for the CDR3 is TGCGCCAGCAGCCTGGTAACCGGGCCATCCTACGAGCAGTACTTC. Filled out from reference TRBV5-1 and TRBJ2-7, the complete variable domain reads KAGVTQTPRYLIKTRGQQVTLSCSPISGHRSVSWYQQTPGQGLQFLFEYFSETQRNKGNFPGRFSGRQFSNSRSEMNVSTLELGDSALYLCASSLVTGPSYEQYFGPGTRLTVT.

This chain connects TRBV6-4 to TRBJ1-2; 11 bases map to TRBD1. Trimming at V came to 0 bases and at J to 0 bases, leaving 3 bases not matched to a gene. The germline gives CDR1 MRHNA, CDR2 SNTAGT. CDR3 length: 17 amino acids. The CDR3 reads CASSDSGQGDPNYGYTF. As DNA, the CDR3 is TGTGCCAGCAGTGACTCGGGACAGGGGGATCCTAACTATGGCTACACCTTC.

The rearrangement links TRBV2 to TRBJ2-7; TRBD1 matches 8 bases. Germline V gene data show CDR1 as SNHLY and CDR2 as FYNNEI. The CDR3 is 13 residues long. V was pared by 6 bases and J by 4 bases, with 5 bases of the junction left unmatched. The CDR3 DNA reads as TGTGCCAGCAGCCTTACAGGGGGGTACGAGCAGTACGTC. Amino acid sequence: CASSLTGGYEQYV.

For the CDR3, the DNA is TGTGCCAGCAGTTTCTGGGACAGGGCGCTAGCTAACTATGGCTACACCTTC. Protein: CASSFWDRALANYGYTF. The chain combines TRBV28 with TRBJ1-2; 9 bases match TRBD1. The ends lost 3 bases at V and 0 bases at J; junction bases unmatched: 8. CDR3 length: 17 amino acids. Germline V gives CDR1 MDHEN, CDR2 SYDVKM.

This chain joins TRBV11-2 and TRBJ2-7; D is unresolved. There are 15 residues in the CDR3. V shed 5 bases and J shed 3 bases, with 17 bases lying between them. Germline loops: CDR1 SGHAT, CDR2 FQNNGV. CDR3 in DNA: TGTGCCAGCAGCCCGATGATGAGTGCGCGCTACGAGCAGTACTTC. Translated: CASSPMMSARYEQYF.

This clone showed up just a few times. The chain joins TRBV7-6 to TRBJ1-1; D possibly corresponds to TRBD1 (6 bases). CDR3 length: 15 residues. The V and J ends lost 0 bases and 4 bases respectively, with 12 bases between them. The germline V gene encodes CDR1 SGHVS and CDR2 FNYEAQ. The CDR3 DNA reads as TGTGCCAGCAGCTTAGCGGCGCAGGGGACCACTGAAGCTTTCTTT. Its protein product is CASSLAAQGTTEAFF.

As DNA, the CDR3 is TGTGCCAGCAGCTTAGGAGGGTTGGGCTACACCTTC. Its translation is CASSLGGLGYTF. The gene calls are TRBV11-3 and TRBJ1-2, with unresolved D. The CDR3 sequence is 12 residues long. CDR1 is SGHNT, CDR2 YENEEA, per germline. Between the trimmed V and J ends, which lost 1 base and 8 bases, there was a span of 8 bases.